This note documents a single T cell receptor beta chain sequence. Its antigen remains unknown. These data are taken from a study of T cell responses to AZD1222 COVID-19 vaccine. At the level of the study: Second-dose groups at about 4 or about 12 weeks were pooled. Study-level findings and limits: Most donors were white British, females outnumbered males, and clonal diversity was possibly underestimated. Mapped onto spike, vaccine-associated CD4 TCRs spanned it and were dominant at 160-218 and 743-854.

Germline values: CDR1 SGHAT, CDR2 FQNNGV. There are 15 residues in the CDR3. V was clipped by 0 bases and J by 0 bases, with 6 bases between them. Assay: immunoSEQ multiplex PCR; the TCRdb copy retains only in-frame clones and omits some. Found here are fewer than 120,000 clones, about 87% of them singletons; the top ten hold more than 1.5%. The sample in question was peripheral blood, obtained on day 0 of AZD1222 vaccination. This chain connects TRBV11-2 to TRBJ2-4; the D is unclear. This TCR derives from an adult in good health. CDR3 in amino acids: CASSLERTAKNIQYF. The DNA for the CDR3 is TGTGCCAGCAGCTTAGAAAGGACAGCCAAAAACATTCAGTACTTC.